One sample yielded the 26 T cell receptor beta chains listed below, sequenced in a study of OX40 agonist ivuxolimab in advanced cancers. Measured with immunoSEQ multiplex PCR; TCRdb has only the in-frame clones, and not every one. The data hold 70,000 to 90,000 clones, with around nine tenths observed a single time. The sequenced sample was CD4+ or CD8+ T cells sorted from blood, obtained in a trial of the OX40 agonist ivuxolimab. Receptor source: an adult with an advanced solid tumor such as melanoma, head and neck, liver or kidney cancer.

J is TRBJ1-5 and V is TRBV2, with TRBD1 as a possible D gene (5 bases). Deletions cut 7 bases from V and 1 base from J, with 11 bases between. This CDR3 has 14 residues. Germline CDR1 and CDR2: SNHLY and FYNNEI. CDR3: CASKGAVSNQPQHF. CDR3 in DNA: TGTGCCAGCAAAGGGGCGGTGAGCAATCAGCCCCAGCATTTT.

V gene TRBV18 combines with J gene TRBJ1-5; D remains ambiguous. The CDR3 covers 12 residues. Trimming cost V 6 bases and J 5 bases, with 8 bases left between them. The germline V gene has CDR1 KGHSH and CDR2 LQKENI. Here the CDR3 reads CASSPTDQPQHF. CDR3 sequence (DNA): TGTGCCAGCTCGCCAACAGATCAGCCCCAGCATTTT.

The chain has TRBV29-1 and TRBJ2-2; D unclear. The CDR3 has 13 amino acids. Germline loops: CDR1 SQVTM, CDR2 ANQGSEA. Trimming cost V 5 bases and J 2 bases, with 9 bases left between them. The CDR3 nucleotides read TGCAGCGTTAATATAGAAAACACCGGGGAGCTGTTTTTT. Encoded protein: CSVNIENTGELFF.

The chain employs TRBV12-5 and TRBJ2-3, with a possible D match to TRBD1 (6 bases). V was cut by 3 bases and J by 4 bases, with 8 bases left in between. Germline values: CDR1 LGHNT, CDR2 FRNRAP. The CDR3 consists of 13 residues. The CDR3 DNA follows: TGTGCTAGTGGTTTACAGGGTGCAGATACGCAGTATTTT. Translation: CASGLQGADTQYF.

The chain is built from TRBV10-3 and TRBJ2-1; D is unresolved. V lost 9 bases and J 5 bases, leaving 8 bases between the germline ends. The CDR3 covers 11 residues. Germline CDR1 and CDR2: ENHRY and SYGVKD. CDR3 sequence reads: CAISSHNEQFF. DNA of the CDR3: TGTGCCATATCCTCGCACAATGAGCAGTTCTTC.

The chain couples TRBV11-2 to TRBJ1-5; D perhaps matches TRBD1 (5 bases). Trimming left V 3 bases short and J 5 bases short, with 14 bases between. Germline V lookup: CDR1 SGHAT, CDR2 FQNNGV. The length of the CDR3 is 15 residues. The CDR3 is CASSFPGGSHQPQHF. The CDR3 bases are TGTGCCAGCAGCTTCCCGGGGGGGTCTCATCAGCCCCAGCATTTT.

V usage is TRBV30 and J usage is TRBJ2-3; 13 bases fit TRBD2. This CDR3 has 15 residues. The V and J ends lost 7 bases and 5 bases, in that order; junction bases with no gene match: 9. Germline lookup yields CDR1 GTSNPN and CDR2 SVGIG (reference sequence). The CDR3 sequence is CAFPGTSGTGDTQYF. The CDR3 nucleotides are TGTGCCTTCCCAGGGACTAGCGGGACAGGAGATACGCAGTATTTT.

J is TRBJ2-7 and V is TRBV14; D call uncertain. Germline loops: CDR1 SGHDN, CDR2 FVKESK. The V end was cut by 4 bases, the J end by 4 bases, with 5 bases between. The CDR3 runs 11 residues. Here the CDR3 reads CASSPLYEQYF. CDR3 coding DNA: TGTGCCAGCAGCCCCCTATACGAGCAGTACTTC.

The gene calls are TRBV5-6 and TRBJ2-1; D possibly matches TRBD1 or TRBD2 (5 bases each). The CDR3 loop spans 15 amino acids. The V gene's germline CDR1 is SGHDT and CDR2 YYEEEE. Trimming stripped 5 bases from V and 9 bases from J, with 21 bases between. The CDR3 region has the DNA TGTGCCAGCAGGACTATGGGTGGGGCCCTGGGTGAGCAGTTCTTC. Protein: CASRTMGGALGEQFF.

The chain links TRBV27 to TRBJ2-6; D gene ambiguous. V dropped 7 bases and J dropped 0 bases, with 4 bases sitting between them. The CDR3 loop spans 13 amino acids. Germline V gene sequence: CDR1 MNHEY, CDR2 SMNVEV (reference sequence). The CDR3 coding sequence is TGTGCCAGCACCGCCTCTGGGGCCAACGTCCTGACTTTC. This sequence encodes CASTASGANVLTF.

J is TRBJ1-4 and V is TRBV9, with D uncertain. Germline V gene data show CDR1 as SGDLS and CDR2 as YYNGEE. Trimming stripped 1 base from V and 8 bases from J, with 9 bases between. The length of the CDR3 is 13 residues. CDR3 residues: CASSVSLSEKLFF. The CDR3 DNA reads as TGTGCCAGCAGCGTAAGCCTGTCCGAAAAACTGTTTTTT.

The chain employs TRBV12-5 and TRBJ2-7; no clear D. CDR3 length equals 13 residues. In germline, CDR1 is LGHNT, CDR2 FRNRAP. The ends were cut back, 1 base at V and 9 bases at J, with 13 bases in the middle. The CDR3 DNA reads TGTGCTAGTGGTTTGGCTGGCGGCTCTCGGCAGTACTTC. Its translation is CASGLAGGSRQYF.

This chain connects TRBV5-1 to TRBJ2-1; D unresolved. Germline values: CDR1 SGHRS, CDR2 YFSETQ. This CDR3 region has 15 residues. Trimming took off 1 base at V and 2 bases at J, with 10 bases between the two ends. The CDR3 DNA reads as TGCGCCAGCAGCTTGACCGGAGACCCCTACAATGAGCAGTTCTTC. This translates into CASSLTGDPYNEQFF.

The V call is TRBV7-8, the J call TRBJ2-1; the match to TRBD1 covers 9 bases. The CDR3 has 15 amino acids. The germline V gene encodes CDR1 SGHVS and CDR2 FQNEAQ. With V trimmed by 4 bases and J by 4 bases, 5 bases remained unmatched. CDR3 in amino acids: CASSSQQGAYNEQFF. The CDR3, as DNA: TGTGCCAGCAGCTCACAACAGGGGGCTTACAATGAGCAGTTCTTC. Complete variable domain (other parts from reference TRBV7-8 and TRBJ2-1): GAGVSQSPRYKVAKRGQDVALRCDPISGHVSLFWYQQALGQGPEFLTYFQNEAQLDKSGLPSDRFFAERPEGSVSTLKIQRTQQEDSAVYLCASSSQQGAYNEQFFGPGTRLTVL.

The rearrangement uses TRBV28 and TRBJ1-2; D is ambiguous. The CDR3 contains 13 residues. V lost 1 base and J 5 bases, leaving 8 bases between the germline ends. Germline V gene sequence: CDR1 MDHEN, CDR2 SYDVKM. The CDR3: CASSLLTNYGYTF. The CDR3 DNA is TGTGCCAGCAGTTTATTGACAAATTATGGCTACACCTTC.

V gene TRBV30 combines with J gene TRBJ1-4, with D possibly matching TRBD1 (5 bases). This CDR3 is built from 11 residues. CDR1 is GTSNPN and CDR2 is SVGIG in the germline V gene (reference sequence). V lost 4 bases to trimming and J lost 9 bases, with 9 bases between them. The CDR3, as DNA: TGTGCCTGGAAGGGGCTACAAAAACTGTTTTTT. Protein sequence: CAWKGLQKLFF.

DNA of the CDR3: TGTGCCAGCAGCTTAGGGGACTTCATCTACAATGAGCAGTTCTTC. Protein: CASSLGDFIYNEQFF. The V call is TRBV7-2, the J call TRBJ2-1, with a tentative D call TRBD2 (6 bases). Germline-derived CDR1 and CDR2 are SGHTA and FQGNSA. The CDR3 runs to 15 residues. Trimming shortened V by 1 base and J by 3 bases, and 10 bases separated the two germline ends.

This chain links TRBV7-9 with TRBJ2-1; D possibly corresponds to TRBD2 (6 bases). Per the germline V gene, CDR1 is SEHNR and CDR2 is FQNEAQ (reference sequence). Trimming took 3 bases from V and 8 from J, leaving 20 bases between them. This CDR3 is 16 amino acids long. The CDR3 here is CASSFSGGKEHDEQFF. CDR3 bases: TGTGCCAGCAGCTTCAGTGGAGGGAAGGAACATGATGAGCAGTTCTTC. Full variable domain (remainder filled in from reference TRBV7-9 and TRBJ2-1): DTGVSQNPRHKITKRGQNVTFRCDPISEHNRLYWYRQTLGQGPEFLTYFQNEAQLEKSRLLSDRFSAERPKGSFSTLEIQRTEQGDSAMYLCASSFSGGKEHDEQFFGPGTRLTVL.

The chain joins TRBV27 to TRBJ2-1, with 11 bases identical to TRBD2. In germline, CDR1 is MNHEY, CDR2 SMNVEV (reference sequence). The CDR3 sequence is 15 residues long. J was trimmed by 9 bases and V by 3 bases; bases with no gene match: 7. The CDR3 reads CASSFSGRAEGEQFF. In DNA form, the CDR3 reads TGTGCCAGCAGTTTTAGCGGGAGGGCCGAGGGTGAGCAGTTCTTC.

The genes are TRBV18 and TRBJ2-1; D possibly corresponds to TRBD1 (5 bases). The germline V and J ends were trimmed by 5 bases and 4 bases, with 15 bases remaining between them. From germline, CDR1 is KGHSH and CDR2 LQKENI. The CDR3 runs 15 residues. DNA for the CDR3: TGTGCCAGCTCAGGGCAGGGTCTCGCGTACAATGAGCAGTTCTTC. Amino acid sequence: CASSGQGLAYNEQFF.

This chain connects TRBV28 to TRBJ2-1, with D uncertain. Trimming shortened V by 3 bases and J by 3 bases, and 12 bases separated the two germline ends. The CDR3 has 15 residues. CDR1 is MDHEN, CDR2 SYDVKM, per germline. This CDR3 is CASSLAGLNYNEQFF. Written as DNA, the CDR3 is TGTGCCAGCAGTTTGGCCGGCCTAAACTACAATGAGCAGTTCTTC.

The chain uses TRBV9 and TRBJ2-3; TRBD2 matches 12 bases. Looked up from germline, CDR1 is SGDLS and CDR2 is YYNGEE. The V and J ends lost 0 bases and 1 base, in that order; junction bases with no gene match: 0. The CDR3 contains 16 residues. The CDR3 sequence is CASSVGTSGGTDTQYF. CDR3 in DNA: TGTGCCAGCAGCGTAGGGACTAGCGGGGGCACAGATACGCAGTATTTT.

V usage is TRBV19 and J usage is TRBJ2-5; TRBD1 agrees at 7 bases. V dropped 6 bases and J dropped 2; count of bases not matched to a gene: 9. The CDR3 loop spans 15 amino acids. In germline, CDR1 is LNHDA, CDR2 SQIVND (reference sequence). This CDR3 reads CASSPLLTGQETQYF. CDR3 nucleotide sequence: TGTGCCAGTAGCCCTTTGCTGACAGGGCAAGAGACCCAGTACTTC.

V usage is TRBV5-4 and J usage is TRBJ2-7; the match to TRBD2 covers 10 bases. Germline CDR1 SGHNT, CDR2 YYREEE (reference sequence). Unmatched junction bases numbered 4, after V lost 0 bases and J lost 4 bases. This CDR3 contains 15 residues. CDR3 protein: CASSLVLAGFYEQYF. The CDR3 nucleotides are TGTGCCAGCAGCTTGGTACTAGCGGGATTTTACGAGCAGTACTTC.

This clone occurred once. CDR3 region: CASSDDRGVTGELFF. In DNA form, the CDR3 reads TGTGCCAGCAGCGACGACAGGGGAGTCACCGGGGAGCTGTTTTTT. V is TRBV7-9 and J is TRBJ2-2; 8 nucleotides align to TRBD1. Unmatched junction bases numbered 6, after V lost 5 bases and J lost 4 bases. This CDR3 comprises 15 residues. CDR1 is SEHNR, CDR2 FQNEAQ, per germline (reference sequence).

The chain recombines TRBV5-1 with TRBJ2-2; no clear D gene. CDR3 size: 15 residues. Germline lookup yields CDR1 SGHRS and CDR2 YFSETQ. The germline V and J ends were trimmed by 4 bases and 4 bases, with 14 bases remaining between them. The CDR3 DNA follows: TGCGCCAGCAGCGTCCCCGATACAATCACCGGGGAGCTGTTTTTT. Residues: CASSVPDTITGELFF.